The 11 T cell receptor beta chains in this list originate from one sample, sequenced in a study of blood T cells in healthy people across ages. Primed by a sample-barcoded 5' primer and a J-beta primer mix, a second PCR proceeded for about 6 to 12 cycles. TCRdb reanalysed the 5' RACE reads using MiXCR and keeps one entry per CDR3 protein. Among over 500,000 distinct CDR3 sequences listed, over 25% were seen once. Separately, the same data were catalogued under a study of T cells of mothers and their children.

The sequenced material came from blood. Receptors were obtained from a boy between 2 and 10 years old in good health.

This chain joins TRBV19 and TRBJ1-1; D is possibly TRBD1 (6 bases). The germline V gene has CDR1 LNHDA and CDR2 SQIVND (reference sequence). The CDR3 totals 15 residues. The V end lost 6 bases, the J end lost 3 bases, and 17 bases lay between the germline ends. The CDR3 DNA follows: TGTGCCAGTAGGCCAGGGGAGCGGGGGTACACTGAAGCTTTCTTT. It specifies CASRPGERGYTEAFF.

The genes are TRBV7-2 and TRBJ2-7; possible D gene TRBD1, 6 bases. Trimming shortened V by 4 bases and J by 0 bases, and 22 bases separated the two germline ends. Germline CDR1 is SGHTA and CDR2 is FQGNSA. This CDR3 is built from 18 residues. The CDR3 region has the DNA TGTGCCAGCAGCTCAGTGGCTTTCCAGGGGCTCCTCTCCTACGAGCAGTACTTC. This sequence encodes CASSSVAFQGLLSYEQYF.

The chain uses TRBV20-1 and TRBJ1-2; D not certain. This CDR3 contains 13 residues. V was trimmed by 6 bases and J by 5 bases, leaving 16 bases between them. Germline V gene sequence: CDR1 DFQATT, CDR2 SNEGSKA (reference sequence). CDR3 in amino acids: CSAAGKTSYGYTF. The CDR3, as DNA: TGCAGTGCAGCCGGGAAAACGTCTTATGGCTACACCTTC.

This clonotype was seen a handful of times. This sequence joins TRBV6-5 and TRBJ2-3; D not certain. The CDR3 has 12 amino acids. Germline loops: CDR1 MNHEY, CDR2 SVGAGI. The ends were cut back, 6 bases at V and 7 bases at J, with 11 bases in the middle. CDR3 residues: CASRSHTYTQYF. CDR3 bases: TGTGCCAGCAGGTCCCACACCTATACGCAGTATTTT.

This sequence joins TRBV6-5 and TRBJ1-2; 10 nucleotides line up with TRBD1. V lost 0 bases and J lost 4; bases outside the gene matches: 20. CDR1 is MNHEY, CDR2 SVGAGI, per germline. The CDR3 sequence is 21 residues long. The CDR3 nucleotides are TGTGCCAGCAGTTACTCGAGGAAAGCCGGGACAGGGGAAAAAGCAGGCTATGGCTACACCTTC. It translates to CASSYSRKAGTGEKAGYGYTF.

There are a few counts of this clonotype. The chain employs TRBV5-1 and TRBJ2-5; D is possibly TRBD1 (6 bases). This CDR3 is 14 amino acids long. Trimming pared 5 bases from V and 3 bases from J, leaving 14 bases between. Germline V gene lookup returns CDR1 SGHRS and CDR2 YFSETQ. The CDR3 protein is CASRVGAPEETQYF. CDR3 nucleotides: TGCGCCAGCAGGGTGGGGGCTCCAGAAGAGACCCAGTACTTC.

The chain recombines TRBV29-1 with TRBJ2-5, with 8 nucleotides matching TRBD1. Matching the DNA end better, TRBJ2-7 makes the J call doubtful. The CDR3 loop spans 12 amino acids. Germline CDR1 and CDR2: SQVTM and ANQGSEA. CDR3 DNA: TGCAGCGTCGACAGGGGAAGGGGCGAGCAGTACTTC. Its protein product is CSVDRGRGEQYF.

CDR3 in DNA: TGTGCCAGCAGCTTAACGGGAGGACAGGGACGCCAAGAGACCCAGTACTTC. Its translation is CASSLTGGQGRQETQYF. The rearrangement joins TRBV7-3 to TRBJ2-5; 8 bases align to TRBD1. The CDR3 totals 17 residues. The J segment lost 1 base and the V segment lost 0 bases, leaving 7 bases of the junction unmatched. In germline, CDR1 is SGHTA, CDR2 FQGTGA.

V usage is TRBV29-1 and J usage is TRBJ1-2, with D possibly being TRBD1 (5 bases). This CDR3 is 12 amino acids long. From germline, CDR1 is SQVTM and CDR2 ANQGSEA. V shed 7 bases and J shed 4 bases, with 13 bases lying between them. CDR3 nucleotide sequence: TGCAGCGGGGGACCCTCTCTCTATGGCTACACCTTC. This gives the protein CSGGPSLYGYTF.

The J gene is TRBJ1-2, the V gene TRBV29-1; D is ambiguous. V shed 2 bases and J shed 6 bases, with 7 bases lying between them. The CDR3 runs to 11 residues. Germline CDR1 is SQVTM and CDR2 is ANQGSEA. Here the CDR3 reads CSVENLNGYTF. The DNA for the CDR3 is TGCAGCGTTGAAAATTTAAATGGCTACACCTTC.

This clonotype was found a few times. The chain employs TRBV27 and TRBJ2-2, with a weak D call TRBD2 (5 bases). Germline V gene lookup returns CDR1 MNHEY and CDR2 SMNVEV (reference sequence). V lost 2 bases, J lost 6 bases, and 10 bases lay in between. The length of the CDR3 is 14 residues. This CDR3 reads CASSLARGPGELFF. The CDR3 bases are TGTGCCAGCAGTTTAGCCCGGGGTCCCGGGGAGCTGTTTTTT.